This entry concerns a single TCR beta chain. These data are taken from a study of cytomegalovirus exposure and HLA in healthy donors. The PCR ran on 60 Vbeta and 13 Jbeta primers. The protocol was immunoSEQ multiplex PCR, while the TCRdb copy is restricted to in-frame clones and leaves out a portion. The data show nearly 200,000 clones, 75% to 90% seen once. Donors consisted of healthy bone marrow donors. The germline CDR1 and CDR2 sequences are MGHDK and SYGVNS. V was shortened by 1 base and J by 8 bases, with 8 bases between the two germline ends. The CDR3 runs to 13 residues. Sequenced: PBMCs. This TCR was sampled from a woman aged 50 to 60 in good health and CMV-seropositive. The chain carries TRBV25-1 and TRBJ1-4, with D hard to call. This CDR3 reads CASSEWRVEKLFF. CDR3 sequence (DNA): TGTGCCAGCAGTGAATGGAGGGTGGAAAAACTGTTTTTT.